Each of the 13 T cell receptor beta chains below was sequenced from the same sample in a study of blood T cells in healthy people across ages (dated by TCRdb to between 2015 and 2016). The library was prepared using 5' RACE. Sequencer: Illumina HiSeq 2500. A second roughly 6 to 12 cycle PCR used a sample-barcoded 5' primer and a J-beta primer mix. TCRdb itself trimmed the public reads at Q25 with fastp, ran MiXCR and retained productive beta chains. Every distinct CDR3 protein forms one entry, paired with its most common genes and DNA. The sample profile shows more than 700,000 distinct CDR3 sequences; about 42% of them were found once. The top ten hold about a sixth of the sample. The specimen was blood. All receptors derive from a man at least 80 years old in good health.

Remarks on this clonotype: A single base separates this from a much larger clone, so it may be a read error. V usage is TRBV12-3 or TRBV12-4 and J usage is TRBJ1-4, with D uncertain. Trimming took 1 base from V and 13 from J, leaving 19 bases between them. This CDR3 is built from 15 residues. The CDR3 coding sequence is TGTGCCAGCAGTTTAGTCGGCCCCACGAAAGGAAGACTGTTTTTT. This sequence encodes CASSLVGPTKGRLFF.

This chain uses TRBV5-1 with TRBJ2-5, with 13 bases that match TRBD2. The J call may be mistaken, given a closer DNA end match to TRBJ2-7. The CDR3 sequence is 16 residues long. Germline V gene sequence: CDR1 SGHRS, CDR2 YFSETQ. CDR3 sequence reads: CASSLGTSGGWDEQYF. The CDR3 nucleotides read TGCGCCAGCAGCTTGGGGACTAGCGGGGGATGGGACGAGCAGTACTTC.

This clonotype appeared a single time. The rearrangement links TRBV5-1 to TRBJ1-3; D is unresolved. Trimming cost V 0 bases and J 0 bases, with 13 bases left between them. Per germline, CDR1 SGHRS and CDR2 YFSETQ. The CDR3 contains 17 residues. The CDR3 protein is CASSLDSGPFSGNTIYF. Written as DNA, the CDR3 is TGCGCCAGCAGCTTGGATTCGGGCCCCTTCTCTGGAAACACCATATATTTT. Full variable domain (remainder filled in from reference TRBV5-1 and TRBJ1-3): KAGVTQTPRYLIKTRGQQVTLSCSPISGHRSVSWYQQTPGQGLQFLFEYFSETQRNKGNFPGRFSGRQFSNSRSEMNVSTLELGDSALYLCASSLDSGPFSGNTIYFGEGSWLTVV.

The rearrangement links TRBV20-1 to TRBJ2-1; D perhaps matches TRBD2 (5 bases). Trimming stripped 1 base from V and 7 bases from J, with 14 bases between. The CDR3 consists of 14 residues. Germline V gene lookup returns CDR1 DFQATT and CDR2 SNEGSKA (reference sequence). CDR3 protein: CSARATGSRNEQFF. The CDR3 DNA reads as TGCAGTGCTAGAGCGACGGGGTCTCGGAATGAGCAGTTCTTC.

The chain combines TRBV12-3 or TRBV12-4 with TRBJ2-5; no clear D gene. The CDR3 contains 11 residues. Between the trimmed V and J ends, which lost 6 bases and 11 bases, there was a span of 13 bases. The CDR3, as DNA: TGTGCCAGCAGCCATTCCCAGGAGCAGTACTTC. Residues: CASSHSQEQYF.

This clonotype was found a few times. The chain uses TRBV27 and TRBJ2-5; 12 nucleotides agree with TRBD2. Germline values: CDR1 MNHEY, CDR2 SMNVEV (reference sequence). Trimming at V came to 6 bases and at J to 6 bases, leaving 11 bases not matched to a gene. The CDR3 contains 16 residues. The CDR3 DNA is TGTGCCAGCAGCCCAAGACTAGCGGGAGACGGAAAGACCCAGTACTTC. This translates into CASSPRLAGDGKTQYF.

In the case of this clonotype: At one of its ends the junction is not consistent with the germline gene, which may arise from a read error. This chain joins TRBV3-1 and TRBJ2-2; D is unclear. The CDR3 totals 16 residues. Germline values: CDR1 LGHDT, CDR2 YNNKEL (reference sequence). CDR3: CAGSTFDTSNTGELFF. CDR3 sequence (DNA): TGTGCCGGCAGCACCTTCGACACCTCGAACACCGGGGAGCTGTTTTTT.

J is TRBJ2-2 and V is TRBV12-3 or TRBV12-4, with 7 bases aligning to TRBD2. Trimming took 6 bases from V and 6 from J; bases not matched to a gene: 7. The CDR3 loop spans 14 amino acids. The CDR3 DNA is TGTGCCAGCAGGGGAGGGACTTCGGCCGGGGAGCTGTTTTTT. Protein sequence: CASRGGTSAGELFF.

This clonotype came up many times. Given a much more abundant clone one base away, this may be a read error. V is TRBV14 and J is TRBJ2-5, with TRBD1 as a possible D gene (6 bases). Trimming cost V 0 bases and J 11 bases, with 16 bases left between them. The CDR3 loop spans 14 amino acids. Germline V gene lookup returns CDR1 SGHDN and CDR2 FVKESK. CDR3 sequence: CASSQELDSGEQYF. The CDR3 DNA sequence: TGTGCCAGCAGCCAAGAACTGGACAGTGGTGAGCAGTACTTC.

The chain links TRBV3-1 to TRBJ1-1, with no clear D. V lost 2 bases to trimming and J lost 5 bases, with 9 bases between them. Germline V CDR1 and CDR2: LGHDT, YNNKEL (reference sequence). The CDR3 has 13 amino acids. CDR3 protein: CASSQMMGTEAFF. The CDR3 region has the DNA TGTGCCAGCAGCCAAATGATGGGAACTGAAGCTTTCTTT.

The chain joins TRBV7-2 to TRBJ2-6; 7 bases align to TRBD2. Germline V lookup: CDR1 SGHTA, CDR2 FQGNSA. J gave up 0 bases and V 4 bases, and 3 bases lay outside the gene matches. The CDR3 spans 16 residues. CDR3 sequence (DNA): TGTGCCAGCAGCTCTAGCGGTCCCTCTGGGGCCAACGTCCTGACTTTC. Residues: CASSSSGPSGANVLTF.

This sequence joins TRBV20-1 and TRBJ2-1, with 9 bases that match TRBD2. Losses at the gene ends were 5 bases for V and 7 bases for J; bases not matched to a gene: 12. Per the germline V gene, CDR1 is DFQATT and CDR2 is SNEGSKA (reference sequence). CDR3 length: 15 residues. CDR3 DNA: TGCAGTGCTCGGAAGGGGGCGGGAGGGAGAAATGAGCAGTTCTTC. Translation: CSARKGAGGRNEQFF.

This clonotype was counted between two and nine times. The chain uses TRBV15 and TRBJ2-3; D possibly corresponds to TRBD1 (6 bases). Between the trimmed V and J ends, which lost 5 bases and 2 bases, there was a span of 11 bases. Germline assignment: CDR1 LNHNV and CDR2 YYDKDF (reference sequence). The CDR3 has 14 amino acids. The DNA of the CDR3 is TGTGCCACCAGCTTCCGACAGGCCACAGATACGCAGTATTTT. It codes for CATSFRQATDTQYF.